These 22 T cell receptor beta chains were all obtained from the same sample, sequenced in a study of T cells in Graves' hyperthyroidism and ophthalmopathy. Amplified regions were TCR beta CDR3 sequences from RNA transcripts. The TCR CDR3 was amplified in a first-round RT-PCR using the HTBI primer set. Via MiXCR, TCRdb re-called the multiplex PCR reads, giving one row per CDR3 protein. This table holds roughly 290,000 distinct CDR3 sequences, around 13% found once. Sequenced material: blood. The source is a woman aged 40 to 55 with Graves' hyperthyroidism.

This clonotype was picked up many times. The CDR3 DNA reads as TGTGCCAGCACGGGGCGCTCCTATAATTCACCCCTCCACTTT. Its translation is CASTGRSYNSPLHF. This chain links TRBV6-1 with TRBJ1-6; tentatively, D is TRBD1 (5 bases). The CDR3 has 14 residues. Per the germline V gene, CDR1 is MNHNS and CDR2 is SASEGT. Trimming pared 7 bases from V and 0 bases from J, leaving 7 bases between.

The table lists this clonotype with a few counts. A read error may be the cause here, since a much bigger clone is one base away. The chain recombines TRBV6-2 or TRBV6-3 with TRBJ2-7, with TRBD2 identical over 9 bases. This CDR3 has 13 amino acids. CDR1 is MNHEY, CDR2 SVGEGT, per germline. CDR3 loop: CAIKLAGAYELYF. CDR3 nucleotide sequence: TGTGCCATCAAACTAGCGGGTGCCTACGAGCTGTACTTC.

This clonotype was seen repeatedly, ten times or more. This rearrangement joins TRBV29-1 to TRBJ1-2; D unclear. CDR1 and CDR2 from the germline V gene are SQVTM and ANQGSEA. Trimming removed 3 bases from V and 8 bases from J, with 13 bases in between. CDR3 length: 12 amino acids. CDR3 sequence: CSVDVGIKGYTF. The CDR3 nucleotides read TGCAGCGTTGATGTGGGAATAAAAGGCTACACCTTC.

This clonotype was observed at least ten times. This sequence joins TRBV29-1 and TRBJ1-2, with D perhaps matching TRBD1 (5 bases). There are 11 residues in the CDR3. V gave up 3 bases and J gave up 6 bases, with 8 bases separating them. Germline V gene data show CDR1 as SQVTM and CDR2 as ANQGSEA. The CDR3 protein is CSVEEGNGYTF. CDR3 bases: TGCAGCGTTGAGGAGGGGAATGGCTACACCTTC.

This clonotype has a count of ten or more. This CDR3 reads CASSPPSDVTQYF. The CDR3 DNA is TGTGCCAGCTCACCACCATCGGATGTTACGCAGTATTTT. The J gene is TRBJ2-3, the V gene TRBV18; no clear D. The CDR3 is made up of 13 amino acids. V gave up 0 bases and J gave up 8 bases, with 9 bases separating them. Per germline, CDR1 KGHSH and CDR2 LQKENI.

This clonotype was recorded at least ten times. This rearrangement joins TRBV6-2 or TRBV6-3 to TRBJ2-4, with TRBD2 matching over 8 bases. Per the germline V gene, CDR1 is MNHEY and CDR2 is SVGEGT. The CDR3 has 15 residues. V lost 2 bases and J lost 6; bases outside the gene matches: 6. CDR3 nucleotides: TGTGCCAGCAGTTACGCCCTAGCGGGCCCAAACATTCAGTACTTC. Protein product: CASSYALAGPNIQYF.

The chain employs TRBV20-1 and TRBJ2-1, with D tentatively TRBD1 (6 bases). The germline V gene encodes CDR1 DFQATT and CDR2 SNEGSKA (reference sequence). The CDR3 is 14 residues long. V lost 1 base, J lost 7 bases, and 14 bases lay in between. DNA for the CDR3: TGCAGTGCTAGAGCCCCCGACAGGTCAAATGAGCAGTTCTTC. Protein product: CSARAPDRSNEQFF.

The chain couples TRBV10-3 to TRBJ1-4; no firm D call. V was shortened by 6 bases and J by 6 bases, with 11 bases between the two germline ends. The CDR3 is 13 amino acids. Germline V CDR1 and CDR2: ENHRY, SYGVKD. The CDR3 DNA follows: TGTGCCATCAGCCCGGTCCCCGATGAAAAACTGTTTTTT. Translation: CAISPVPDEKLFF.

This clonotype was seen a handful of times. The chain is built from TRBV28 and TRBJ2-7; 9 bases map to TRBD1. Germline values: CDR1 MDHEN, CDR2 SYDVKM. J was trimmed by 3 bases and V by 1 base; bases with no gene match: 4. The CDR3 length is 15 residues. The CDR3 DNA follows: TGTGCCAGCAGTTTATCCGACAGGGGGTTCTACGAGCAGTACTTC. Amino acids: CASSLSDRGFYEQYF. Variable domain in full (rest from reference TRBV28 and TRBJ2-7): DVKVTQSSRYLVKRTGEKVFLECVQDMDHENMFWYRQDPGLGLRLIYFSYDVKMKEKGDIPEGYSVSREKKERFSLILESASTNQTSMYLCASSLSDRGFYEQYFGPGTRLTVT.

This clonotype was seen at least ten times. The J gene is TRBJ2-1, the V gene TRBV30; weak D call: TRBD2 (6 bases). Germline CDR1 GTSNPN, CDR2 SVGIG (reference sequence). CDR3 length equals 12 residues. The ends were cut back, 7 bases at V and 10 bases at J, with 17 bases in the middle. This chain's CDR3 is CAYWPRGREQFF. CDR3 DNA sequence: TGTGCCTATTGGCCCCGGGGGAGGGAGCAGTTCTTC.

This chain connects TRBV28 to TRBJ1-1; D uncertain. V was trimmed by 6 bases and J by 1 base, leaving 12 bases between them. The CDR3 loop spans 14 amino acids. CDR1 is MDHEN, CDR2 SYDVKM, per germline. Here the CDR3 DNA reads TGTGCCAGCAGCCTCTCGGACTGGAACACTGAAGCTTTCTTT. It translates to CASSLSDWNTEAFF.

The DNA for the CDR3 is TGTGCCACCAGCAGAGATGATCGCTATGAGGGGAAGACCCAGTACTTC. Translated, it gives CATSRDDRYEGKTQYF. The chain uses TRBV15 and TRBJ2-5, with D perhaps assigned TRBD1 or TRBD2 (5 bases each). CDR3 length: 16 amino acids. Germline-derived CDR1 and CDR2 are LNHNV and YYDKDF (reference sequence). V gave up 0 bases and J gave up 6 bases, with 17 bases separating them.

This clonotype has ten or more counts. The chain links TRBV7-2 to TRBJ2-5, with TRBD1 matching over 8 bases. J was trimmed by 6 bases and V by 4 bases; bases with no gene match: 10. Germline assignment: CDR1 SGHTA and CDR2 FQGNSA. This CDR3 has 15 residues. The DNA for the CDR3 is TGTGCCAGCAGCTCGTCGGACAGGGCCAGGAAGACCCAGTACTTC. Protein sequence: CASSSSDRARKTQYF.

The chain uses TRBV10-3 and TRBJ1-5, with 8 bases aligning to TRBD1. The CDR3 runs 15 residues. With V trimmed by 10 bases and J by 0 bases, 8 bases remained unmatched. CDR1 ENHRY and CDR2 SYGVKD come from the germline V gene. The CDR3 is CASWTGPYSNQPQHF. CDR3 DNA sequence: TGTGCCAGCTGGACAGGGCCCTATAGCAATCAGCCCCAGCATTTT.

In this sample, this clonotype turned up many times. The chain links TRBV28 to TRBJ1-2; 7 bases align to TRBD1. This CDR3 contains 12 residues. Germline loops: CDR1 MDHEN, CDR2 SYDVKM. The J segment lost 7 bases and the V segment lost 6 bases, leaving 5 bases of the junction unmatched. The CDR3 loop reads CASRQGGIGYTF. In DNA, the CDR3 is TGTGCCAGCAGGCAAGGGGGCATTGGCTACACCTTC.

This clonotype was seen only a few times. V and J are TRBV7-2 and TRBJ2-4; 8 nucleotides match TRBD2. The V segment lost 5 bases and the J segment 11 bases; nucleotides outside the gene matches: 11. Per germline, CDR1 SGHTA and CDR2 FQGNSA. This CDR3 comprises 14 residues. The CDR3 DNA is TGTGCCAGCAGCCCAGTGAGAGCGGGAGAGGTTCAGTACTTC. Its protein product is CASSPVRAGEVQYF.

V is TRBV5-1 and J is TRBJ1-3, with D possibly being TRBD1 (5 bases). Trimming took 4 bases from V and 2 from J, leaving 10 bases between them. CDR1 is SGHRS and CDR2 is YFSETQ in the germline V gene. CDR3 length equals 14 residues. The DNA of the CDR3 is TGCGCCAGCAGCGACCACAGGACTGGAAACACCATATATTTT. This sequence encodes CASSDHRTGNTIYF.

This clonotype was picked up many times. V usage is TRBV13 and J usage is TRBJ2-1; 8 bases map to TRBD2. Unmatched junction bases numbered 7, after V lost 5 bases and J lost 4 bases. This CDR3 has 15 residues. Germline V lookup: CDR1 PRHDT, CDR2 FYEKMQ (reference sequence). CDR3 region: CASSLREGLYNEQFF. The CDR3 DNA reads TGTGCCAGCAGCCTCCGGGAGGGACTTTACAATGAGCAGTTCTTC.

This clonotype was detected a few times. The V call is TRBV19, the J call TRBJ1-5; weak D call: TRBD1 (5 bases). This CDR3 has 15 residues. CDR1 is LNHDA, CDR2 SQIVND, per germline (reference sequence). V dropped 7 bases and J dropped 0 bases, with 13 bases sitting between them. CDR3 in DNA: TGTGCCAGTAAATGGGAAGGGGCTAGCAATCAGCCCCAGCATTTT. This translates into CASKWEGASNQPQHF.

This clonotype was detected ten times or more. The V call is TRBV7-9, the J call TRBJ1-5; 9 bases map to TRBD1. The J segment lost 4 bases and the V segment lost 5 bases, leaving 6 bases of the junction unmatched. This CDR3 comprises 15 residues. CDR1 and CDR2 (germline): SEHNR, FQNEAQ (reference sequence). CDR3 in DNA: TGTGCCAGCAGCATCGGACAGGGGTGGAATCAGCCCCAGCATTTT. As protein: CASSIGQGWNQPQHF.

This clonotype was seen a few times. CDR3 region: CASSLLGPATNEKLFF. As DNA, the CDR3 is TGTGCCAGTAGCCTTCTAGGACCCGCAACTAATGAAAAACTGTTTTTT. The chain joins TRBV19 to TRBJ1-4; the D is unclear. V lost 6 bases and J 0 bases, leaving 14 bases between the germline ends. The CDR3 sequence is 16 residues long. In germline, CDR1 is LNHDA, CDR2 SQIVND (reference sequence).

Ten or more counts support this clonotype. The rearrangement joins TRBV6-1 to TRBJ2-2, with a tentative D call TRBD1 (6 bases). The CDR3 contains 13 residues. Trimming shortened V by 7 bases and J by 5 bases, and 11 bases separated the two germline ends. The V gene's germline CDR1 is MNHNS and CDR2 SASEGT. The CDR3 nucleotides are TGTGCCAGCACCAGGGGTGGAACCGGGGAGCTGTTTTTT. It specifies CASTRGGTGELFF.